The next 10 T cell receptor beta chains were all read from a single sample in a study of identical twins (dated by TCRdb to about 2016). The library was obtained by 5' RACE. The sequencing machine was an Illumina HiSeq 2000. TCRdb redid the processing of the public reads, applying fastp at Q25 and MiXCR, and retained in-frame beta chains. One record per CDR3 amino acid sequence lists the most common genes and DNA. Within this sample are some 330,000 distinct CDR3 sequences, with 8.5% to 10% of them counted one time only. Of the sample, around 8.6% falls within the top ten clones. Sequenced sample: naive T cells sorted from blood. In the paper's terms, the cell subset or site label means: cells isolated with a human naive T-cell isolation kit. The receptors shown here come from a woman aged 50 to 60 in good health.

Ten or more counts support this clonotype. V is TRBV14 and J is TRBJ2-3, with D unclear. CDR1 is SGHDN, CDR2 FVKESK, per germline. Trimming took 1 base from V and 4 from J, leaving 15 bases between them. The CDR3 is 16 residues long. The CDR3 region is CASSQVMGTKADTQYF. As DNA, the CDR3 is TGTGCCAGCAGCCAAGTTATGGGCACCAAAGCAGATACGCAGTATTTT.

At least ten counts were recorded for this clonotype. The chain recombines TRBV27 with TRBJ2-7, with D possibly being TRBD2 (7 bases). V was pared by 3 bases and J by 3 bases, with 12 bases between. The CDR3 covers 14 residues. Germline CDR1 and CDR2: MNHEY and SMNVEV (reference sequence). CDR3 residues: CASSFGGAGYEQYF. DNA of the CDR3: TGTGCCAGCAGTTTTGGGGGGGCTGGCTACGAGCAGTACTTC.

V and J are TRBV5-1 and TRBJ1-2, with 9 bases that match TRBD1. Unmatched junction bases numbered 6, after V lost 0 bases and J lost 6 bases. CDR1 and CDR2 from the germline V gene are SGHRS and YFSETQ. The CDR3 consists of 15 residues. The CDR3 sequence is CASSLGGQGQDGYTF. The CDR3 region has the DNA TGCGCCAGCAGCTTGGGGGGACAGGGACAGGATGGCTACACCTTC.

Many counts were recorded for this clonotype. The CDR3 nucleotides read TGTGCCACCAGTGATTTGCAACCAGCGGGAGGGGTAAAGCAGTTCTTC. Amino acid sequence: CATSDLQPAGGVKQFF. The rearrangement joins TRBV24-1 to TRBJ2-1; 10 nucleotides align to TRBD2. CDR3 size: 16 residues. CDR1 is KGHDR, CDR2 SFDVKD, per germline. V lost 0 bases, J lost 11 bases, and 9 bases stayed unmatched.

CDR3 coding DNA: TGTGCCAGCAGTTTTAACAGGTTGCCCATGAACACTGAAGCTTTCTTT. The encoded protein is CASSFNRLPMNTEAFF. The gene calls are TRBV12-3 or TRBV12-4 and TRBJ1-1; a possible D gene is TRBD1 (5 bases). The CDR3 is made up of 16 amino acids. Trimming cost V 3 bases and J 0 bases, with 14 bases left between them.

This clonotype has ten or more counts. The V gene is TRBV12-3 or TRBV12-4, the J gene TRBJ1-6; no firm D call. The V end lost 3 bases, the J end lost 9 bases, and 12 bases lay between the germline ends. CDR3 length equals 14 residues. The CDR3 loop reads CASSLQDMSSPLHF. The CDR3 DNA is TGTGCCAGCAGTTTGCAGGATATGAGTTCACCCCTCCACTTT.

The V and J genes are TRBV20-1 and TRBJ2-4, with TRBD1 matching 11 bases. Germline V gene lookup returns CDR1 DFQATT and CDR2 SNEGSKA (reference sequence). The trim removed 3 bases at V and 3 bases at J, leaving 4 bases unmatched. CDR3 length equals 15 residues. CDR3 residues: CSARGQGGGKNIQYF. The DNA of the CDR3 is TGCAGTGCTAGGGGACAGGGGGGGGGCAAAAACATTCAGTACTTC.

V and J are TRBV29-1 and TRBJ2-3; 8 bases are a match to TRBD2. V lost 1 base, J lost 4 bases, and 7 bases stayed unmatched. Germline CDR1 reads SQVTM; CDR2 reads ANQGSEA. The CDR3 sequence is 15 residues long. CDR3 coding DNA: TGCAGCGTTGAAGTCCCAGCGGGAGTCCCAGATACGCAGTATTTT. Its protein product is CSVEVPAGVPDTQYF.

This clonotype appeared many times. The gene calls are TRBV19 and TRBJ2-1, with D possibly being TRBD2 (5 bases). CDR1 and CDR2 from the germline V gene are LNHDA and SQIVND (reference sequence). This CDR3 spans 17 amino acids. The ends were cut back, 5 bases at V and 3 bases at J, with 20 bases in the middle. The CDR3 spells CASSWEHRLPVYNEQFF. The CDR3 nucleotides are TGTGCCAGTAGTTGGGAGCACCGACTCCCTGTCTACAATGAGCAGTTCTTC.

This clonotype was seen only a few times. V usage is TRBV19 and J usage is TRBJ2-3; TRBD1 matches 11 bases. V lost 5 bases and J lost 7; bases outside the gene matches: 8. The CDR3 has 15 amino acids. The germline CDR1 and CDR2 sequences are LNHDA and SQIVND (reference sequence). The chain's CDR3 is CASSLGTGGDHTQYF. In nucleotides, the CDR3 is TGTGCCAGTAGTTTGGGGACAGGGGGAGATCATACGCAGTATTTT.